The sample holds a few counts of the clone carrying this T cell receptor beta chain. Its cognate antigen is unknown. The data originate from a study of T-cell memory formation after mild COVID-19. Study in general: Across donors, TCR clusters were largely donor specific. Points from the study as a whole: A second wave expanding day 15 to 37 was CD4+-biased; contracting clones were balanced. CD8+ contracting clones occupied EMRA, while CD4+ ones occupied mainly CM and EM.

5'RACE, which relied on constant-segment primers, yielded TCR alpha and TCR beta cDNA libraries carrying sample barcodes and UMIs. Each CDR3 protein is one row after TCRdb ran MiXCR on the 5' RACE reads. Of about 430,000 distinct CDR3 sequences in the sample, under 20% were seen once. Trimming took off 0 bases at V and 10 bases at J, with 12 bases between the two ends. Per germline, CDR1 DFQATT and CDR2 SNEGSKA (reference sequence). The length of the CDR3 is 12 residues. This TCR came from a man aged 18 to 30 who had mild COVID-19 (a few samples of this study predate the infection). Cell type and time point are not known. This chain connects TRBV20-1 to TRBJ1-2; D call uncertain. Sequenced material: PBMCs or a T cell subset sorted from them (not recorded which). The DNA for the CDR3 is TGCAGTGCTAGAGAGGCGGTCTGGGTCTACACCTTC. Translating it yields CSAREAVWVYTF.